This T cell receptor (beta chain) was captured in a study of blood T cell repertoires in COVID-19. Study overall: Donors in the United States, Italy and Spain gave samples during acute or convalescent COVID-19. The cDNA or gDNA used as material had been derived from T cells, B-cell-depleted T cells, or PBMCs.

In the authors' workflow: It was from reference gene primer amplification that nucleated cell counts were estimated. Sequenced by immunoSEQ multiplex PCR; TCRdb stores in-frame clones only, minus some. That table supplies the V and J calls and clone size; D and trimming were determined from the DNA. The sample holds around 180,000 clones, around 80% seen once. It was during active infection that Seattle patients were enrolled and then longitudinally followed. Sequencing input: peripheral blood. The TCR comes from a woman over 75 with COVID-19, enrolled during active disease.

As DNA, the CDR3 is TGCGCCAGCAGAGTTGGTCTAGAAACCGGGGAGCTGTTTTTT. Translation gives CASRVGLETGELFF. This chain links TRBV5-1 with TRBJ2-2; D is undetermined. Germline CDR1 reads SGHRS; CDR2 reads YFSETQ. The CDR3 contains 14 residues. Trimming pared 5 bases from V and 5 bases from J, leaving 13 bases between.